These 12 T cell receptor beta chains were sequenced from one sample in a study of tumor-infiltrating lymphocytes in primary liver carcinoma (dated by TCRdb to the late 2010s). Total RNA and DNA were co-extracted without cell sorting from around 20-30 mg of bulk tissue using the AllPrep DNA/RNA mini kit. The data were produced on an Illumina HiSeq 2500. Starting from roughly 540 ng total RNA, TCRbeta-specific cDNA was produced by reverse transcription with a constant-region primer and ProtoScript II reverse transcriptase. Three nested multiplex PCR rounds, following a slightly modified ARM-PCR procedure, were used to build the TCRbeta libraries. The first two PCR rounds used multiplex TRBV1-TRBV30 forward primers with a Cbeta reverse primer, each for 10 cycles. The raw public reads went through TCRdb reprocessing: fastp at Q25, MiXCR clone calling, in-frame beta chains kept. One record per CDR3 amino acid sequence lists the most common genes and DNA. The sample records more than 95,000 distinct CDR3 sequences, 64% of which are singletons. Approximately 8% of the sample rests with the top ten.

The sequenced sample consisted of liver tumor tissue from sampling region 3. The intended sense of this specimen's cell subset or site label: tumor region T3, left-lateral pole. The receptors were sampled from a woman aged 60-70 years with primary liver carcinoma and hepatitis B virus infection.

Concerning this clonotype itself: This may be a read error, as it is one base from a much larger clone. The chain couples TRBV12-3 or TRBV12-4 to TRBJ1-1; a weak D match, TRBD1 (5 bases). CDR3 length equals 15 residues. CDR3 in amino acids: CASRRSGSGNTEALF. The CDR3 coding sequence is TGTGCCAGCAGACGCTCAGGGTCGGGGAACACTGAAGCTCTCTTT.

A word on this clonotype: This may be a read error, as it is one base from a much larger clone. V is TRBV5-1 and J is TRBJ2-7; maybe TRBD1 (6 bases). This CDR3 is 16 amino acids long. Germline CDR1 and CDR2: SGHRS and YFSETQ. The V end was cut by 4 bases, the J end by 0 bases, with 17 bases between. CDR3 amino acids: CASSRGHSISSYEQYF. Here the CDR3 DNA reads TGCGCCAGCAGCCGGGGACACTCAATTAGCTCCTACGAGCAGTACTTC.

This clonotype was picked up many times. The V gene is TRBV6-1, the J gene TRBJ2-7, with D possibly TRBD2 on 5 matching bases. CDR1 is MNHNS, CDR2 SASEGT, per germline. V lost 2 bases to trimming and J lost 0 bases, with 11 bases between them. This CDR3 spans 15 amino acids. Written as DNA, the CDR3 is TGTGCCAGCAGTGAACTCAGCGGATCCTCCTACGAGCAGTACTTC. Protein: CASSELSGSSYEQYF.

This clonotype has a count of ten or more. The chain uses TRBV5-6 and TRBJ2-4; the match to TRBD1 covers 10 bases. CDR1 is SGHDT and CDR2 is YYEEEE in the germline V gene. The CDR3 totals 17 residues. The J segment lost 3 bases and the V segment lost 4 bases, leaving 10 bases of the junction unmatched. The CDR3 reads CASSAIGTGALKNIQYF. DNA of the CDR3: TGTGCCAGCAGCGCCATAGGGACAGGGGCTCTCAAAAACATTCAGTACTTC.

This clonotype occurred a few times. The V gene is TRBV28, the J gene TRBJ2-7; perhaps TRBD1 as D (5 bases). V was clipped by 5 bases and J by 7 bases, with 9 bases between them. The CDR3 has 11 amino acids. Germline V lookup: CDR1 MDHEN, CDR2 SYDVKM. CDR3 sequence reads: CASSGAREQYF. The DNA of the CDR3 is TGTGCCAGCAGTGGGGCTAGGGAGCAGTACTTC.

Concerning this clonotype: A clone one base away is much larger, so this may be a read error. The rearrangement links TRBV7-9 to TRBJ2-3, with TRBD2 matching over 13 bases. V gave up 5 bases and J gave up 14 bases; unmatched junction bases: 10. This CDR3 comprises 14 residues. Germline V lookup: CDR1 SEHNR, CDR2 FQNEAQ (reference sequence). The CDR3 loop reads CASSRTSGRAVAYF. The CDR3 DNA reads TGTGCCAGCAGCAGAACTAGCGGGAGGGCCGTCGCGTATTTT.

As for this clonotype: A much larger clone is a single base away; this may be a read error. This sequence joins TRBV28 and TRBJ2-2; D may be TRBD1 (5 bases). CDR3 size: 12 residues. The V gene's germline CDR1 is MDHEN and CDR2 SYDVKM. The CDR3 sequence is CASRWGTWELFF. CDR3 sequence (DNA): TGTGCCAGCAGATGGGGCACCTGGGAGCTGTTTTTT.

About this clonotype itself: The conserved final phenylalanine or tryptophan is absent from the CDR3, which likely points to a read error. The CDR3: CASSYSSSWETQYL. CDR3 nucleotide sequence: TGTGCCAGCAGTTACTCTTCTAGCTGGGAGACCCAGTACTTA. The chain couples TRBV6-5 to TRBJ2-5, with TRBD2 as a possible D gene (5 bases). This CDR3 has 14 residues. The germline CDR1 and CDR2 sequences are MNHEY and SVGAGI. V lost 0 bases, J lost 5 bases, and 10 bases lay in between.

The chain employs TRBV7-8 and TRBJ2-1; 12 bases fit TRBD2. This CDR3 region has 16 residues. Germline CDR1 reads SGHVS; CDR2 reads FQNEAQ. J was trimmed by 11 bases and V by 4 bases; bases with no gene match: 12. As DNA, the CDR3 is TGTGCCAGCAGCTCCGGCGCTAGCGGGAGGGTGAATAAGCAGTTCTTC. This sequence encodes CASSSGASGRVNKQFF.

The chain has TRBV7-9 and TRBJ2-5; TRBD1 or TRBD2 may be the D gene (5 bases each). The length of the CDR3 is 15 residues. Germline loops: CDR1 SEHNR, CDR2 FQNEAQ (reference sequence). V shed 6 bases and J shed 7 bases, with 21 bases lying between them. CDR3 residues: CASRPKGLRGGTQYF. Here the CDR3 DNA reads TGTGCCAGCAGACCTAAGGGGCTCCGAGGAGGGACCCAGTACTTC. Complete variable domain (other parts from reference TRBV7-9 and TRBJ2-5): DTGVSQNPRHKITKRGQNVTFRCDPISEHNRLYWYRQTLGQGPEFLTYFQNEAQLEKSRLLSDRFSAERPKGSFSTLEIQRTEQGDSAMYLCASRPKGLRGGTQYFGPGTRLLVL.

About this clonotype itself: A junction end diverges from the germline sequence, so it may reflect a read error. CDR3 sequence reads: CASSAGTSWNTGVLFF. CDR3 coding DNA: TGTGCCAGCAGCGCGGGGACCAGCTGGAACACCGGGGTGCTGTTTTTT. The chain has TRBV11-1 and TRBJ2-2, with a possible D match to TRBD2 (6 bases). The CDR3 is 16 amino acids. CDR1 is SGHAT and CDR2 is FQDESV in the germline V gene (reference sequence).

The chain links TRBV11-2 to TRBJ2-3; unclear D gene. Trimming removed 9 bases from V and 5 bases from J, with 18 bases in between. Germline values: CDR1 SGHAT, CDR2 FQNNGV. The CDR3 is made up of 14 amino acids. The CDR3 spells CARGLEVGQDTQYF. In DNA form, the CDR3 reads TGTGCCAGGGGCTTAGAAGTCGGCCAAGATACGCAGTATTTT.